These T cell receptor beta chains were read from a single sample in a study of T cell repertoires in cytomegalovirus infection. TCRdb called the reads again in MiXCR, with one record for every CDR3 protein. The sample contains a few hundred thousand distinct CDR3 sequences, roughly 17% of which appear only once. Specimen: PBMCs. The source is a human donor in good health (CMV status not recorded). Some clones in this sample may be carry-over from other donors' samples. The conserved cysteine and the conserved F or W are not part of the CDR3 here. D genes are given only for firm matches. Rows give clone size only sometimes, using once, few, many, or a class for an expanded clone.

v_call: TRBV11-3; j_call: TRBJ2-2; d_call: .; clone_size: .; cdr3_aa: ASSLDFGQRAGELF
v_call: TRBV4-1; j_call: TRBJ1-5; d_call: .; clone_size: many; cdr3_aa: ASSRDTGQGQPQH
v_call: TRBV12-3/TRBV12-4; j_call: TRBJ2-5; d_call: .; clone_size: few; cdr3_aa: ASSLGTGMGTQY
v_call: TRBV7-9; j_call: TRBJ1-1; d_call: .; clone_size: many; cdr3_aa: ASSLGGGLNTEAF
v_call: TRBV20-1; j_call: TRBJ2-3; d_call: .; clone_size: .; cdr3_aa: SASLLGGGTDTQY
v_call: TRBV11-2; j_call: TRBJ1-4; d_call: TRBD1; clone_size: .; cdr3_aa: ASSYTIHRQGAEEKLF
v_call: TRBV20-1; j_call: TRBJ2-3; d_call: TRBD2; clone_size: .; cdr3_aa: SARGGAGRTDTQY
v_call: TRBV6-6; j_call: TRBJ2-6; d_call: TRBD1; clone_size: many; cdr3_aa: ASSSQGAYSGANVLT
v_call: TRBV20-1; j_call: TRBJ1-1; d_call: .; clone_size: .; cdr3_aa: SARGEGRGAF
v_call: TRBV7-2; j_call: TRBJ1-2; d_call: .; clone_size: many; cdr3_aa: ASSLVLTDYGYT
v_call: TRBV7-9; j_call: TRBJ1-2; d_call: .; clone_size: few; cdr3_aa: ASRRDGAFYGYT
v_call: TRBV20-1; j_call: TRBJ2-7; d_call: .; clone_size: .; cdr3_aa: SAGGASDYEQY
v_call: TRBV7-2; j_call: TRBJ1-2; d_call: .; clone_size: many; cdr3_aa: ASSPDRGNYGYT
v_call: TRBV20-1; j_call: TRBJ2-5; d_call: TRBD2; clone_size: few; cdr3_aa: SARGTSGGAPTSRQETQY
v_call: TRBV18; j_call: TRBJ1-1; d_call: TRBD1; clone_size: .; cdr3_aa: ASSPQGQGIMNTEAF
v_call: TRBV28; j_call: TRBJ1-5; d_call: .; clone_size: few; cdr3_aa: ASSRTEGSNQPQH
v_call: TRBV10-3; j_call: TRBJ2-5; d_call: TRBD2; clone_size: .; cdr3_aa: AIRERGAVQETQY
v_call: TRBV20-1; j_call: TRBJ1-5; d_call: .; clone_size: .; cdr3_aa: SATYAGNQPQH
v_call: TRBV12-3/TRBV12-4; j_call: TRBJ1-5; d_call: TRBD1; clone_size: few; cdr3_aa: ASSPRTGGNQPQH
v_call: TRBV7-2; j_call: TRBJ2-5; d_call: .; clone_size: many; cdr3_aa: ASSLVSSAAETQY
v_call: TRBV4-3; j_call: TRBJ2-3; d_call: .; clone_size: few; cdr3_aa: ASSQDRQGRTDTQY
v_call: TRBV5-1; j_call: TRBJ1-6; d_call: .; clone_size: .; cdr3_aa: ASSLAGGSYNSPLH
v_call: TRBV7-3; j_call: TRBJ2-2; d_call: .; clone_size: .; cdr3_aa: ASSLMGSPNTGELF
v_call: TRBV6-5; j_call: TRBJ2-2; d_call: .; clone_size: few; cdr3_aa: ASSYDDWGELF
v_call: TRBV7-8; j_call: TRBJ2-7; d_call: .; clone_size: many; cdr3_aa: ASSLTVPGYEQY
v_call: TRBV7-9; j_call: TRBJ1-4; d_call: .; clone_size: many; cdr3_aa: ASSFGGEKLF
v_call: TRBV5-5; j_call: TRBJ2-3; d_call: .; clone_size: few; cdr3_aa: ASSSPSTDTQY
v_call: TRBV4-1; j_call: TRBJ1-2; d_call: .; clone_size: .; cdr3_aa: ASSQETKKRGADGYT
v_call: TRBV2; j_call: TRBJ2-7; d_call: TRBD1; clone_size: .; cdr3_aa: ASSSDRDHEQY
v_call: TRBV7-3; j_call: TRBJ2-3; d_call: TRBD1; clone_size: .; cdr3_aa: ASSFGTGGFSTDTQY
v_call: TRBV27; j_call: TRBJ2-7; d_call: TRBD1; clone_size: many; cdr3_aa: ASSLSGTGIGEQY
v_call: TRBV6-1; j_call: TRBJ1-6; d_call: .; clone_size: .; cdr3_aa: ASSEPRVNGIRNNSPLH
v_call: TRBV6-1; j_call: TRBJ1-5; d_call: TRBD1; clone_size: .; cdr3_aa: ASSEIGGGGQPQH
v_call: TRBV28; j_call: TRBJ2-1; d_call: TRBD2; clone_size: .; cdr3_aa: ASSSGAGGDNEQF
v_call: TRBV19; j_call: TRBJ1-1; d_call: TRBD1; clone_size: .; cdr3_aa: ASSPGTGRPMNTEAF
v_call: TRBV5-1; j_call: TRBJ2-3; d_call: .; clone_size: few; cdr3_aa: ASSWRPVSSTDTQY
v_call: TRBV6-6; j_call: TRBJ2-5; d_call: .; clone_size: many; cdr3_aa: ASSFESDRQETQY
v_call: TRBV4-1; j_call: TRBJ1-2; d_call: TRBD1; clone_size: once; cdr3_aa: ASSHTVIPGQGKIYGYT
v_call: TRBV12-3/TRBV12-4; j_call: TRBJ1-1; d_call: .; clone_size: few; cdr3_aa: ASRISSRVGAF
v_call: TRBV19; j_call: TRBJ1-1; d_call: .; clone_size: many; cdr3_aa: ASSMPPDLNTEAF
v_call: TRBV5-5; j_call: TRBJ2-1; d_call: .; clone_size: .; cdr3_aa: ASSLGRFNEQF
v_call: TRBV19; j_call: TRBJ2-5; d_call: TRBD1; clone_size: few; cdr3_aa: ASSTGQDPGETQY
v_call: TRBV6-1; j_call: TRBJ2-5; d_call: TRBD2; clone_size: few; cdr3_aa: ASSAGLGIQTQY
v_call: TRBV7-7; j_call: TRBJ2-2; d_call: TRBD2; clone_size: many; cdr3_aa: ASSPLGGMNTGELF
v_call: TRBV7-2; j_call: TRBJ1-4; d_call: .; clone_size: many; cdr3_aa: ASSPQGMTNEKLF
v_call: TRBV7-6; j_call: TRBJ2-1; d_call: .; clone_size: many; cdr3_aa: ASSFDTFGYNEQF
v_call: TRBV11-2; j_call: TRBJ2-2; d_call: .; clone_size: many; cdr3_aa: ASSLVGGRNTGELF
v_call: TRBV20-1; j_call: TRBJ2-3; d_call: TRBD2; clone_size: .; cdr3_aa: SAQNAGGGTDTQY
v_call: TRBV27; j_call: TRBJ2-7; d_call: .; clone_size: .; cdr3_aa: ASSRAGHRSYEQY
v_call: TRBV13; j_call: TRBJ2-1; d_call: .; clone_size: few; cdr3_aa: ASSLGGFGNNEQF
v_call: TRBV4-1; j_call: TRBJ1-4; d_call: .; clone_size: .; cdr3_aa: ASSQAGRATNEKLF
v_call: TRBV12-3/TRBV12-4; j_call: TRBJ2-7; d_call: .; clone_size: many; cdr3_aa: ASSLDLASSYEQY
v_call: TRBV6-5; j_call: TRBJ1-6; d_call: TRBD1; clone_size: once; cdr3_aa: ASIYFAGGKSPLH
v_call: TRBV19; j_call: TRBJ1-2; d_call: .; clone_size: many; cdr3_aa: ASSMDTIYYGYT
v_call: TRBV12-3/TRBV12-4; j_call: TRBJ1-2; d_call: TRBD1; clone_size: many; cdr3_aa: ASSFGGQGVYGYT
v_call: TRBV7-2; j_call: TRBJ2-3; d_call: TRBD1; clone_size: many; cdr3_aa: ASSSGTGGWDTQY
v_call: TRBV12-3/TRBV12-4; j_call: TRBJ1-1; d_call: TRBD1; clone_size: many; cdr3_aa: ASSPRRTGRLAF
v_call: TRBV7-6; j_call: TRBJ2-5; d_call: .; clone_size: many; cdr3_aa: ASSLETAGASQETQY
v_call: TRBV7-2; j_call: TRBJ1-3; d_call: TRBD1; clone_size: many; cdr3_aa: ASSLVVYRTGGNTIY